This T cell receptor beta chain was observed in a study of Graves' ophthalmopathy and Graves' hyperthyroidism. Between the trimmed V and J ends, which lost 6 bases and 0 bases, there was a span of 10 bases. The CDR3 contains 14 residues. The hyperthyroidism patients had a new diagnosis of under 2 months' duration and were aged 18 to 65. Pregnancy or lactation, uncontrolled infections and other autoimmune diseases were grounds for excluding patients. The PBMCs had their origin in around 10 ml of fresh peripheral blood. Using RNA transcripts, the TCR beta CDR3 regions were amplified. Second-round multiplex PCR followed a first-round RT-PCR using HTBI primers. TCRdb processed the multiplex PCR reads anew with MiXCR; each CDR3 protein has one entry. The sample yields 350,000 to 450,000 distinct CDR3 sequences, 20% to 25% seen once.

Sequenced: peripheral blood. The sequence was obtained from a woman aged 18-30 years with stable Graves' hyperthyroidism. The V gene is TRBV12-3 or TRBV12-4, the J gene TRBJ2-3; tentative D call: TRBD1 (5 bases). As DNA, the CDR3 is TGTGCCAGCAGCCAGGGTACGAGCACAGATACGCAGTATTTT. Its protein is CASSQGTSTDTQYF.